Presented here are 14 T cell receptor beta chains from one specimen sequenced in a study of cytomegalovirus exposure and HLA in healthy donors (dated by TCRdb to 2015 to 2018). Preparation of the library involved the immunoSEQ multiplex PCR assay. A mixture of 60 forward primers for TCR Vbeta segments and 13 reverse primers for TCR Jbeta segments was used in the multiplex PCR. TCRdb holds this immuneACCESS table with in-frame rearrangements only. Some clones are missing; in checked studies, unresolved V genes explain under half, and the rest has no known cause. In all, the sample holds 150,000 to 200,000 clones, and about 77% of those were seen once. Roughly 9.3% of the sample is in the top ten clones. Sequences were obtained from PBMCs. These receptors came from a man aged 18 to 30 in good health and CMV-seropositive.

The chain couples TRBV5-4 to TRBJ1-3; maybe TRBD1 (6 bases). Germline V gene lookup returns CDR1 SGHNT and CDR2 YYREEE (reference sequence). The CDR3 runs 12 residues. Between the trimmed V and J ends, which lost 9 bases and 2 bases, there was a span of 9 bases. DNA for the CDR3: TGTGCCACCGCAGGGGCTGGAAACACCATATATTTT. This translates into CATAGAGNTIYF.

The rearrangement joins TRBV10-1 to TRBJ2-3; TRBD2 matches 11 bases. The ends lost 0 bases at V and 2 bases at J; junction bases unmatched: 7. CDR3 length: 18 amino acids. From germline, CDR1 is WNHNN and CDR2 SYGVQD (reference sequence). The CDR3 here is CASSESSSGRPLTDTQYF. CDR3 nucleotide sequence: TGCGCCAGCAGTGAGTCGTCTAGCGGGAGGCCACTCACAGATACGCAGTATTTT.

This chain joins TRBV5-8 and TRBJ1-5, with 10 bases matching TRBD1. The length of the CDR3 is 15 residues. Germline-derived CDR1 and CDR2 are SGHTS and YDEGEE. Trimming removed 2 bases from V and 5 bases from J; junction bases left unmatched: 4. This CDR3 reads CASSFGTGAHQPQHF. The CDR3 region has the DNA TGTGCCAGCAGCTTTGGGACAGGGGCCCATCAGCCCCAGCATTTT. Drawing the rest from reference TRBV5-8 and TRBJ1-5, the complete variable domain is EAGVTQSPTHLIKTRGQQATLRCSPISGHTSVYWYQQALGLGLQFLLWYDEGEERNRGNFPPRFSGRQFPNYSSELNVNALELEDSALYLCASSFGTGAHQPQHFGDGTRLSIL.

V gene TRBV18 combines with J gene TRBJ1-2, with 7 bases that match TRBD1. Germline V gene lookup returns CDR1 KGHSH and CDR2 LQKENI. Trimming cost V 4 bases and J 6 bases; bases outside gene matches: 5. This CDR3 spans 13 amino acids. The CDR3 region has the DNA TGTGCCAGCTCACGACAGGGAATGGATGGCTACACCTTC. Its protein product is CASSRQGMDGYTF.

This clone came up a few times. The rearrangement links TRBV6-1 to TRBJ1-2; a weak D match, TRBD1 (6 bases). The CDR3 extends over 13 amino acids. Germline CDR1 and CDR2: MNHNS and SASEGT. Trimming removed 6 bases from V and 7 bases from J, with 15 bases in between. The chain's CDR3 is CASRQEGDRGYTF. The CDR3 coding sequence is TGTGCCAGCAGACAAGAGGGGGACCGTGGCTACACCTTC.

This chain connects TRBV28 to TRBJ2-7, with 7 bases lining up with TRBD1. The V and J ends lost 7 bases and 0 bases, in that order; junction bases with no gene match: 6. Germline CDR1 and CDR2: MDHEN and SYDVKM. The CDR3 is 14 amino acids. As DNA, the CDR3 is TGTGCCAGCACCTCGACAGGGTCCTCCTACGAGCAGTACTTC. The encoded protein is CASTSTGSSYEQYF.

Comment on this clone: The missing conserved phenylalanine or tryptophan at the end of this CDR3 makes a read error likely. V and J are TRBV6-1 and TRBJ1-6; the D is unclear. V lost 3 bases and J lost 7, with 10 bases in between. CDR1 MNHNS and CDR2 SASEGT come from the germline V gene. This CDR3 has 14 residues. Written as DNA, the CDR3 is TGTGCCAGCAGTGATACGGGATGGAATTCACCCCTCCACCTT. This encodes CASSDTGWNSPLHL.

CDR3 coding DNA: TGTGCCACTGGGACAGGGGAAAAAGACAAGCAGTACTTC. Protein sequence: CATGTGEKDKQYF. The gene calls are TRBV13 and TRBJ2-7, with 10 bases that match TRBD1. There are 13 residues in the CDR3. The germline V gene encodes CDR1 PRHDT and CDR2 FYEKMQ (reference sequence). The ends lost 10 bases at V and 8 bases at J; junction bases unmatched: 11.

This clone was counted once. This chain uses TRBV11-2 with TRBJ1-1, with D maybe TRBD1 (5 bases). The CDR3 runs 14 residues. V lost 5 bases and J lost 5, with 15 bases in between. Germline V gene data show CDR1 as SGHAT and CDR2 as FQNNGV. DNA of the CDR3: TGTGCCAGCAGCATCCCTTTTCAGGGAACTGAAGCTTTCTTT. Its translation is CASSIPFQGTEAFF.

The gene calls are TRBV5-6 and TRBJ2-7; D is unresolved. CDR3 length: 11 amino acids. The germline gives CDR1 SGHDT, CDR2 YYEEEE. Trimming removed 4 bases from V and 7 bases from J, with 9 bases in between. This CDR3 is CASSAGLEQYF. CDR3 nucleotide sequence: TGTGCCAGCAGCGCCGGGTTGGAGCAGTACTTC. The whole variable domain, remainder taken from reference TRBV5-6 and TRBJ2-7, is DAGVTQSPTHLIKTRGQQVTLRCSPKSGHDTVSWYQQALGQGPQFIFQYYEEEERQRGNFPDRFSGHQFPNYSSELNVNALLLGDSALYLCASSAGLEQYFGPGTRLTVT.

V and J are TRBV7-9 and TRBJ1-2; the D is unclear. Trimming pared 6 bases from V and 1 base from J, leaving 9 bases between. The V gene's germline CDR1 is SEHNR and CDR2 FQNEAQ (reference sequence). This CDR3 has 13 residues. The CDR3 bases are TGTGCCAGCAGTCCAGACAATAACTATGGCTACACCTTC. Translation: CASSPDNNYGYTF.

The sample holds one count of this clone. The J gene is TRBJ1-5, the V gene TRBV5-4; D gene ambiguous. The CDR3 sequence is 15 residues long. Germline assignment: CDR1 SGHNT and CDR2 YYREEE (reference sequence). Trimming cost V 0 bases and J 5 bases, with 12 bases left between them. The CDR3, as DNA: TGTGCCAGCAGCTTGGACCCCACTCGGGATCAGCCCCAGCATTTT. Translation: CASSLDPTRDQPQHF.

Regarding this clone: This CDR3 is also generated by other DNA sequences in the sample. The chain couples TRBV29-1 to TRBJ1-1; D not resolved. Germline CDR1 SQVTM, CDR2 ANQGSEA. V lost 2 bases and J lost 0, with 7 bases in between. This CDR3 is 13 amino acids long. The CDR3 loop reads CSVESGLNTEAFF. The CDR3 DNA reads TGCAGCGTTGAATCCGGGTTGAACACTGAAGCTTTCTTT.

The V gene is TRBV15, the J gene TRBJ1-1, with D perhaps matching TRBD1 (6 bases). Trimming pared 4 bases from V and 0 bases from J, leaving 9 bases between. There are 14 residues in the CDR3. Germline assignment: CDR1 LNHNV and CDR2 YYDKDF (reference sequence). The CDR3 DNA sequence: TGTGCCACCAGCAATGGGGGCATGAACACTGAAGCTTTCTTT. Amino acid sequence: CATSNGGMNTEAFF.